Listed below are T cell receptor beta chains from one sample, sequenced in a study of shared clonotypes between healthy human individuals. Libraries were prepared by immunoSEQ multiplex PCR; TCRdb keeps only in-frame clonotypes and omits some of them. Here the sample spans approximately 810,000 clones, over 90% being singletons. Sequencing used naive CD8+ T cells sorted from blood. All receptors derive from a man aged 25-40 years in good health. Each CDR3 is given with its conserved first and last residue. Fields, in order: D gene, J gene, V gene, clone size, CDR3 protein, CDR3 DNA. D genes are given only for firm matches. Not every row has a clone size; where given, it reads once, few, many or a size class.

. | TRBJ2-5 | TRBV5-4 | once | CASSAATSPGETQYF | TGTGCCAGCAGTGCCGCCACCTCGCCGGGGGAGACCCAGTACTTC
. | TRBJ2-7 | TRBV27 | . | CASSETVSYEQYF | TGTGCCAGCAGTGAGACGGTATCCTACGAGCAGTACTTC
TRBD1 | TRBJ2-1 | TRBV28 | . | CASSLSPPTGAYNEQFF | TGTGCCAGCAGTTTATCCCCCCCGACAGGGGCTTACAATGAGCAGTTCTTC
. | TRBJ1-3 | TRBV21-1 | . | CASSKEGKLDASGNTIYF | TGTGCCAGCAGCAAAGAGGGTAAATTGGACGCCTCTGGAAACACCATATATTTT
. | TRBJ2-2 | TRBV29-1 | . | CSVEDDAAYTGELFF | TGCAGCGTTGAAGATGACGCAGCTTACACCGGGGAGCTGTTTTTT
TRBD2 | TRBJ2-3 | TRBV27 | . | CASSPLLAGETDTQYF | TGTGCCAGCAGTCCCTTACTAGCGGGAGAAACAGATACGCAGTATTTT
TRBD2 | TRBJ2-3 | TRBV7-9 | . | CASSPRTSGNPDTQYF | TGTGCCAGCAGCCCGAGGACTAGCGGGAACCCAGATACGCAGTATTTT
. | TRBJ2-7 | TRBV13 | . | CASSGGPGEQYF | TGTGCCAGCAGCGGGGGCCCGGGAGAGCAGTACTTC
. | TRBJ2-7 | TRBV9 | . | CASSPWADNYEQYF | TGTGCCAGCAGCCCCTGGGCGGATAACTACGAGCAGTACTTC
TRBD1 | TRBJ2-7 | TRBV15 | . | CATSRDLGTGGHEQYF | TGTGCCACCAGCAGAGATCTTGGGACAGGGGGGCACGAGCAGTACTTC
TRBD1 | TRBJ2-6 | TRBV29-1 | . | CSVEDRGGDGANVLTF | TGCAGCGTGGAAGACAGGGGCGGGGATGGGGCCAACGTCCTGACTTTC
TRBD2 | TRBJ2-7 | TRBV28 | . | CASSLLAGGQAPYEQYF | TGTGCCAGCAGTTTGTTGGCGGGAGGCCAGGCCCCCTACGAGCAGTACTTC
TRBD1 | TRBJ2-5 | TRBV27 | . | CASSLLGGGETQYF | TGTGCCAGCAGTTTATTAGGGGGCGGGGAGACCCAGTACTTC
TRBD1 | TRBJ2-7 | TRBV5-4 | . | CASSGNRDRVGEQYF | TGTGCCAGCAGCGGAAACCGGGACAGGGTAGGCGAGCAGTACTTC
TRBD1 | TRBJ2-7 | TRBV2 | . | CATGWDSSYEQYF | TGTGCCACCGGCTGGGACAGCTCCTACGAGCAGTACTTC
. | TRBJ2-7 | TRBV7-9 | . | CASSLIAAYEQYF | TGTGCCAGCAGCTTAATAGCTGCGTACGAGCAGTACTTC
. | TRBJ2-7 | TRBV29-1 | . | CSVENRRDTSYEQYF | TGCAGCGTTGAGAATCGTAGGGATACATCCTACGAGCAGTACTTC
TRBD1 | TRBJ1-1 | TRBV7-9 | . | CASSVSTGLNTEAFF | TGTGCCAGCAGCGTCTCGACAGGGCTTAACACTGAAGCTTTCTTT
. | TRBJ2-3 | TRBV7-8 | once | CASSLGTDTQYF | TGTGCCAGCAGCTTAGGAACAGATACGCAGTATTTT
. | TRBJ2-1 | TRBV7-3 | . | CASSLYLGKHNEQFF | TGTGCCAGCAGCTTATATTTGGGGAAACACAATGAGCAGTTCTTC
TRBD2 | TRBJ2-1 | TRBV7-9 | . | CASSLPGTILYNEQFF | TGTGCCAGCAGCTTACCCGGGACTATATTATACAATGAGCAGTTCTTC
. | TRBJ2-1 | TRBV5-4 | . | CASSQAEDYNEQFF | TGTGCCAGCAGCCAGGCAGAGGATTACAATGAGCAGTTCTTC
TRBD1 | TRBJ1-2 | TRBV11-2 | . | CASSAHTRTGNIKYGYTF | TGTGCCAGCAGCGCCCATACCAGGACAGGAAACATCAAATATGGCTACACCTTC
. | TRBJ2-3 | TRBV9 | . | CASAPPASFPTDTQYF | TGTGCCAGCGCACCCCCCGCTAGCTTTCCCACAGATACGCAGTATTTT
. | TRBJ1-2 | TRBV14 | . | CASSQDARGPYYGYTF | TGTGCCAGCAGCCAAGATGCCCGGGGGCCCTACTATGGCTACACCTTC
. | TRBJ2-7 | TRBV5-4 | . | CASSPAGWHEQYF | TGTGCCAGCAGCCCCGCAGGGTGGCACGAGCAGTACTTC
TRBD1 | TRBJ2-7 | TRBV6-1 | . | CASSGSGGYEQYF | TGTGCCAGCAGTGGCTCAGGGGGCTACGAGCAGTACTTC
. | TRBJ2-5 | TRBV2 | . | CASSDRVQEGTQYF | TGTGCCAGCAGTGACAGGGTTCAGGAAGGGACCCAGTACTTC
. | TRBJ2-7 | TRBV7-9 | . | CASSLVGRGGDSSYEQYF | TGTGCCAGCAGCTTAGTAGGACGGGGAGGGGACAGCTCCTACGAGCAGTACTTC
. | TRBJ2-7 | TRBV7-9 | . | CASRGRGSEQYF | TGTGCCAGCAGAGGGCGAGGGTCCGAGCAGTACTTC
. | TRBJ2-2 | TRBV9 | . | CASSVAGELFF | TGTGCCAGCAGCGTAGCCGGGGAGCTGTTTTTT
TRBD1 | TRBJ2-6 | TRBV11-2 | . | CASSSGQGGSSGANVLTF | TGTGCCAGCAGCTCCGGACAGGGTGGCAGCTCTGGGGCCAACGTCCTGACTTTC
TRBD2 | TRBJ2-7 | TRBV5-6 | once | CASSLFPSGKIEQYF | TGTGCCAGCAGCTTGTTCCCTAGCGGGAAGATCGAGCAGTACTTC
. | TRBJ2-4 | TRBV5-1 | . | CASRGREWENIQYF | TGCGCCAGCAGAGGCAGGGAATGGGAAAACATTCAGTACTTC
. | TRBJ2-7 | TRBV5-1 | . | CASSLFPDRTKGEQYF | TGCGCCAGCAGCTTGTTTCCTGACAGGACTAAAGGGGAGCAGTACTTC
TRBD2 | TRBJ2-1 | TRBV11-3 | . | CASSASLAGGPNEQFF | TGTGCCAGCAGCGCATCCCTAGCGGGAGGGCCGAATGAGCAGTTCTTC
. | TRBJ2-7 | TRBV7-9 | . | CASSPYQGDSHSYEQYF | TGTGCCAGCAGCCCCTACCAAGGGGATTCCCACTCCTACGAGCAGTACTTC
. | TRBJ2-7 | TRBV28 | . | CASSFPTSPELVASYEQYF | TGTGCCAGCAGTTTTCCCACAAGTCCGGAGCTAGTGGCTTCCTACGAGCAGTACTTC
. | TRBJ2-3 | TRBV28 | . | CASSLDASTDTQYF | TGTGCCAGCAGTTTGGACGCTAGCACAGATACGCAGTATTTT
. | TRBJ2-5 | TRBV29-1 | . | CSLKETGPGETQYF | TGCAGCCTGAAAGAGACAGGACCAGGAGAGACCCAGTACTTC
. | TRBJ1-5 | TRBV30 | . | CAWSEGIADQPQHF | TGTGCCTGGAGTGAGGGGATAGCGGATCAGCCCCAGCATTTT
. | TRBJ1-1 | TRBV19 | . | CASSIIGNTEAFF | TGTGCCAGTAGTATAATTGGGAACACTGAAGCTTTCTTT
. | TRBJ1-2 | TRBV5-1 | . | CASSLERYGYTF | TGCGCCAGCAGCTTGGAACGATATGGCTACACCTTC
. | TRBJ1-5 | TRBV11-1 | . | CASSLLGSNQPQHF | TGTGCCAGCAGCTTGCTCGGTAGCAATCAGCCCCAGCATTTT
. | TRBJ2-7 | TRBV7-9 | . | CASSLGGLSSYEQYF | TGTGCCAGCAGCTTAGGTGGCTTAAGCTCCTACGAGCAGTACTTC
. | TRBJ2-7 | TRBV27 | . | CASSFFGGVGYEQYF | TGTGCCAGCAGTTTTTTTGGAGGAGTAGGCTACGAGCAGTACTTC
TRBD1 | TRBJ2-7 | TRBV5-1 | . | CASSLAGQGDDEQYF | TGCGCCAGCAGCTTGGCCGGACAGGGTGACGACGAGCAGTACTTC
. | TRBJ2-7 | TRBV13 | . | CASSSVPGQGLAPRYEQYF | TGTGCCAGCAGCTCCGTCCCGGGACAGGGACTAGCCCCTCGCTACGAGCAGTACTTC
TRBD1 | TRBJ2-7 | TRBV5-1 | few | CASSSMDRDYEQYF | TGCGCCAGCAGCTCCATGGACAGGGACTACGAGCAGTACTTC
TRBD2 | TRBJ2-1 | TRBV13 | . | CASSFPSGSSYNEQFF | TGTGCCAGCAGCTTCCCTAGCGGGAGCTCCTACAATGAGCAGTTCTTC
. | TRBJ2-3 | TRBV27 | . | CASSLAGYTDTQYF | TGTGCCAGCAGTTTGGCGGGCTACACAGATACGCAGTATTTT
. | TRBJ2-1 | TRBV30 | . | CAWSVTGHRFYNEQFF | TGTGCCTGGAGTGTTACGGGGCACAGATTTTACAATGAGCAGTTCTTC
TRBD2 | TRBJ2-1 | TRBV5-1 | once | CASSLAASGEYNEQFF | TGCGCCAGCAGCTTGGCCGCTAGCGGAGAGTACAATGAGCAGTTCTTC